The next 6 T cell receptor beta chains were all read from a single sample in a study of blood T cell repertoires in COVID-19. Profiling relied on immunoSEQ multiplex PCR, and the TCRdb table lists in-frame clones only, not all of them. Of about 240,000 clones detected, about 80% appear once; the ten largest clones hold approximately 1.8%. Sequenced: peripheral blood. These receptors were obtained from a man aged 25-45 years who had recovered from COVID-19.

The chain links TRBV19 to TRBJ2-7, with D perhaps matching TRBD2 (5 bases). The germline gives CDR1 LNHDA, CDR2 SQIVND (reference sequence). V lost 2 bases and J 2 bases, leaving 10 bases between the germline ends. The CDR3 extends over 14 amino acids. This chain's CDR3 is CASSISVEAYEQYV. The CDR3 DNA follows: TGTGCCAGTAGTATAAGTGTGGAGGCCTACGAGCAGTACGTC.

The rearrangement links TRBV2 to TRBJ2-2, with unresolved D. The ends were cut back, 7 bases at V and 1 base at J, with 7 bases in the middle. This CDR3 is built from 13 residues. Germline loops: CDR1 SNHLY, CDR2 FYNNEI. CDR3 coding DNA: TGTGCCAGCACCGGAGAGAACACCGGGGAGCTGTTTTTT. Its translation: CASTGENTGELFF.

Note on this clone: Other DNA sequences in the sample encode the same CDR3. This chain links TRBV27 with TRBJ1-1; no clear D. Trimming removed 0 bases at V and 1 base at J, with 6 bases between. From germline, CDR1 is MNHEY and CDR2 SMNVEV (reference sequence). The CDR3 has 14 amino acids. CDR3 DNA: TGTGCCAGCAGTTTATCGAGAGGGAACACTGAAGCTTTCTTT. It translates to CASSLSRGNTEAFF.

The gene calls are TRBV3-1 (or the pseudogene TRBV3-2) and TRBJ1-6, with D unclear. The CDR3 loop spans 15 amino acids. Trimming took off 0 bases at V and 0 bases at J, with 3 bases between the two ends. The germline gives CDR1 LGHDT, CDR2 YNNKEL (reference sequence). This CDR3 is CASSQESSYNSPLHF. CDR3 nucleotides: TGTGCCAGCAGCCAAGAGAGCTCCTATAATTCACCCCTCCACTTT.

This chain uses TRBV13 with TRBJ1-4, with D possibly TRBD1 on 5 matching bases. V gave up 2 bases and J gave up 11 bases, with 12 bases separating them. The CDR3 has 13 amino acids. In germline, CDR1 is PRHDT, CDR2 FYEKMQ (reference sequence). The CDR3 region has the DNA TGTGCCAGCAGCTTATATAGGGGCAGCAAACTGTTTTTT. Its protein product is CASSLYRGSKLFF.

This clone appeared once. This chain connects TRBV20-1 to TRBJ2-3; no clear D. V lost 3 bases, J lost 1 base, and 5 bases lay in between. The germline V gene has CDR1 DFQATT and CDR2 SNEGSKA (reference sequence). The CDR3 is made up of 12 amino acids. CDR3 region: CSASPGTDTQYF. The CDR3 DNA reads TGCAGTGCTAGTCCGGGCACAGATACGCAGTATTTT.